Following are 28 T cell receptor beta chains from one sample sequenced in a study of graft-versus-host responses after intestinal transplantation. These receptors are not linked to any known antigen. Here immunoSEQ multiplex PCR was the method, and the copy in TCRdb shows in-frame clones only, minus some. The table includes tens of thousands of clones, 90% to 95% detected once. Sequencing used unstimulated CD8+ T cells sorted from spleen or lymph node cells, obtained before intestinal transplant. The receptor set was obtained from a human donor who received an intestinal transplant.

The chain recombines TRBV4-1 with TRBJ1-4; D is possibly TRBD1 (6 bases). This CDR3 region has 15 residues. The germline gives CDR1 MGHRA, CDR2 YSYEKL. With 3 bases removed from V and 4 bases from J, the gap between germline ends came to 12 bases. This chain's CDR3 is CASSQQGFDNEKLFF. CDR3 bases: TGCGCCAGCAGCCAGCAGGGGTTTGATAATGAAAAACTGTTTTTT.

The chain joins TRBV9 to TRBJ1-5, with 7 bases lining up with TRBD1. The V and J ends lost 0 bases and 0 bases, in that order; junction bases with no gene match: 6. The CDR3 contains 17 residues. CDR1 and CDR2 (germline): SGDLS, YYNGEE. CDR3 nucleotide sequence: TGTGCCAGCAGCGTAGCGGACAGGAGGACTAGCAATCAGCCCCAGCATTTT. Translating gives CASSVADRRTSNQPQHF.

As DNA, the CDR3 is TGTGCCAGCGGCGGCCAGCCCTACGAGCAGTACTTC. It yields the protein CASGGQPYEQYF. The chain is built from TRBV5-4 and TRBJ2-7; D unclear. CDR1 and CDR2 from the germline V gene are SGHNT and YYREEE (reference sequence). The CDR3 has 12 residues. The V end was cut by 7 bases, the J end by 2 bases, with 10 bases between. Filled out from reference TRBV5-4 and TRBJ2-7, the complete variable domain reads ETGVTQSPTHLIKTRGQQVTLRCSSQSGHNTVSWYQQALGQGPQFIFQYYREEENGRGNFPPRFSGLQFPNYSSELNVNALELDDSALYLCASGGQPYEQYFGPGTRLTVT.

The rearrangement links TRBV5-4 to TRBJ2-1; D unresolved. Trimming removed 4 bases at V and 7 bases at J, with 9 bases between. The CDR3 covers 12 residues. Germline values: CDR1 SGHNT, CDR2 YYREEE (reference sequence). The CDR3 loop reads CASSSAINEQFF. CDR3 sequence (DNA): TGTGCCAGCAGCAGCGCTATTAATGAGCAGTTCTTC.

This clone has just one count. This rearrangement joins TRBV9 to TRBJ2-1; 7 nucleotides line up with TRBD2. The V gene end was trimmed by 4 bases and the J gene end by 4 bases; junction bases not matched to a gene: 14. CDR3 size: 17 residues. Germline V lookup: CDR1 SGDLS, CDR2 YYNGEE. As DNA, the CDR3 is TGTGCCAGCAGCACCGACCTTTCTAGCGGCGGTTACAATGAGCAGTTCTTC. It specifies CASSTDLSSGGYNEQFF.

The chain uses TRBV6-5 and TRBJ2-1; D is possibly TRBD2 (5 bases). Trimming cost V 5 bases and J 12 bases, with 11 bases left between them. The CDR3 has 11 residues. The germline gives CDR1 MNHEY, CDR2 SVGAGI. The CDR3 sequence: CASSVDGVQFF. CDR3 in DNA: TGTGCCAGCAGTGTAGACGGGGTGCAGTTCTTC.

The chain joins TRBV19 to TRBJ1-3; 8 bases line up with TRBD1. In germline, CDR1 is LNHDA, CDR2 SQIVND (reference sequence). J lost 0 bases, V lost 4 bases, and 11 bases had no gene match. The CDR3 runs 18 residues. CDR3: CASSKRTGPGVSGNTIYF. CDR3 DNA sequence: TGTGCCAGTAGTAAAAGGACAGGGCCGGGGGTCTCTGGAAACACCATATATTTT.

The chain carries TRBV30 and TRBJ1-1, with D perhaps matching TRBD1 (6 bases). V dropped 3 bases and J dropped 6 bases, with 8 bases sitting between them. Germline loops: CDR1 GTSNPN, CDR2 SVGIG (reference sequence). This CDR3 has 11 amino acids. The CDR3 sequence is CAWSTGSEAFF. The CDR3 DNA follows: TGTGCCTGGAGCACAGGGTCTGAAGCTTTCTTT.

The CDR3 reads CASSPRRGGATDTQYF. The CDR3 coding sequence is TGTGCCAGCAGCCCTCGTCGGGGGGGGGCCACAGATACGCAGTATTTT. The rearrangement joins TRBV2 to TRBJ2-3; 8 nucleotides agree with TRBD2. CDR1 and CDR2 (germline): SNHLY, FYNNEI. CDR3 length: 16 residues. After removal of 6 bases from V and 2 bases from J, the junction contained 10 bases not matched to a gene.

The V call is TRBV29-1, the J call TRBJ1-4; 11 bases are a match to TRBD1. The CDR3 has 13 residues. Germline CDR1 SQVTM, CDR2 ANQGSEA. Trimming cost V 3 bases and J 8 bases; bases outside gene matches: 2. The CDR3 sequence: CSVEGQGEEKLFF. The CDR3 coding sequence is TGCAGCGTTGAGGGACAGGGGGAAGAAAAACTGTTTTTT.

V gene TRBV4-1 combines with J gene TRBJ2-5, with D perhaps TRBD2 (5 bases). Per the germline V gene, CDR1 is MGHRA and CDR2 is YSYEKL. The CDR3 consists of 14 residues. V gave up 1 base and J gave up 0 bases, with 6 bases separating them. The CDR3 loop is CASSQVGDQETQYF. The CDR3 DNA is TGCGCCAGCAGCCAAGTCGGGGACCAAGAGACCCAGTACTTC.

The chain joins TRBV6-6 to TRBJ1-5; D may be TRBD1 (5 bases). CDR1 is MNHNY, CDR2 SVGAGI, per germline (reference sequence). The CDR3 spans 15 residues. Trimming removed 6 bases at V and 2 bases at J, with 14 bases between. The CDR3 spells CASSWVTEGNQPQHF. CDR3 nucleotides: TGTGCCAGCAGCTGGGTGACAGAGGGCAATCAGCCCCAGCATTTT.

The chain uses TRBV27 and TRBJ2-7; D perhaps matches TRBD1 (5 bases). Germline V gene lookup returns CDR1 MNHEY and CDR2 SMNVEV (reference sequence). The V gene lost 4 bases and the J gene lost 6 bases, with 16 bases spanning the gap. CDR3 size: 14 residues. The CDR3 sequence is CASSYQGGTVEQYF. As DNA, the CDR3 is TGTGCCAGCAGTTACCAGGGTGGTACCGTCGAGCAGTACTTC.

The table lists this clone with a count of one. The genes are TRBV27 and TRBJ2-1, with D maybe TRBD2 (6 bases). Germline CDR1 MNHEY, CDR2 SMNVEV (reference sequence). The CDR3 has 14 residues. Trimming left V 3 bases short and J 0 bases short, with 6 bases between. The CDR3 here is CASSLGGSYNEQFF. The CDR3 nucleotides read TGTGCCAGCAGTTTGGGGGGCTCCTACAATGAGCAGTTCTTC.

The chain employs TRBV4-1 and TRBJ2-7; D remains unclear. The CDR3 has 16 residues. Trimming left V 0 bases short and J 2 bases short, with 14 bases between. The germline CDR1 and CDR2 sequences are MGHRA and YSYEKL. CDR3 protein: CASSQDPAGIAYEQYF. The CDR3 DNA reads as TGCGCCAGCAGCCAAGATCCGGCAGGAATAGCCTACGAGCAGTACTTC.

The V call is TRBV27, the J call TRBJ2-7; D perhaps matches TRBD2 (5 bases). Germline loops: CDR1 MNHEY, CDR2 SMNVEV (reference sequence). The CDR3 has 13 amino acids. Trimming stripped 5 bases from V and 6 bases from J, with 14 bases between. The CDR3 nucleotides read TGTGCCAGCAGTACAATCGGGGAAGCCGAGCAGTACTTC. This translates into CASSTIGEAEQYF.

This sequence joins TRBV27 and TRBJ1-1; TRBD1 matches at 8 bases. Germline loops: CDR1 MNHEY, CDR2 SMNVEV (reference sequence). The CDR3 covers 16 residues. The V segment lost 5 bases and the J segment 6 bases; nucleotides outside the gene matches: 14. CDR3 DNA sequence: TGTGCCAGCAGTACCCGGACAGGGTTTGGGTACGCTGAAGCTTTCTTT. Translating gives CASSTRTGFGYAEAFF.

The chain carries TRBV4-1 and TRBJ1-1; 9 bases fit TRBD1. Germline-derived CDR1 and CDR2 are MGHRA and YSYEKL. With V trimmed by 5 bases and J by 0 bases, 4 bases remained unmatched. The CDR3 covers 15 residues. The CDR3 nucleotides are TGCGCCAGCAGCATAGGGACAGGGTTGAACACTGAAGCTTTCTTT. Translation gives CASSIGTGLNTEAFF.

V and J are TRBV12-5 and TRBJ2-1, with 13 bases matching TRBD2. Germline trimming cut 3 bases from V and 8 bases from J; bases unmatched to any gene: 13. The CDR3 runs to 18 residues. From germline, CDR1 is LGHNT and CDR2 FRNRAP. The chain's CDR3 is CASGFHPGGLAGMDEQFF. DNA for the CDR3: TGTGCTAGTGGTTTCCATCCCGGGGGACTAGCGGGGATGGATGAGCAGTTCTTC.

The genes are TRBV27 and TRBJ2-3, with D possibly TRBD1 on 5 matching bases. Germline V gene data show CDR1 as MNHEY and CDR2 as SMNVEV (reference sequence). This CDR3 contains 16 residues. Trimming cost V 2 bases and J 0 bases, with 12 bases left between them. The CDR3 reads CASSLLQGHSTDTQYF. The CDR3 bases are TGTGCCAGCAGTTTACTCCAGGGTCATAGCACAGATACGCAGTATTTT.

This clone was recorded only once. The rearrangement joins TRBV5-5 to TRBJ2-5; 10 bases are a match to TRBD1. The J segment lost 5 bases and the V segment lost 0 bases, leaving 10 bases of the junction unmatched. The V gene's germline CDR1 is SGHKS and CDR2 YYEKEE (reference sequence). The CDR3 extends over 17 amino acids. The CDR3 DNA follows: TGTGCCAGCAGCTTGGAACCCGGGACAGGGGATTTGGAGACCCAGTACTTC. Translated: CASSLEPGTGDLETQYF.

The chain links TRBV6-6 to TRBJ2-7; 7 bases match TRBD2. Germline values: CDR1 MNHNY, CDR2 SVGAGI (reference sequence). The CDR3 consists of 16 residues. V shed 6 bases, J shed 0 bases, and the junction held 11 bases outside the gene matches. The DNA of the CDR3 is TGTGCCAGCAGCCACGGTCTAGCGGTGAGCTCCTACGAGCAGTACTTC. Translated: CASSHGLAVSSYEQYF.

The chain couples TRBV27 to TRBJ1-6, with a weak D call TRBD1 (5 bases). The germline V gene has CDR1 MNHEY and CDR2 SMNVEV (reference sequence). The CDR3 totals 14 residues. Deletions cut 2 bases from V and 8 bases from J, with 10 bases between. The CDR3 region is CASSLGGLYSPLHF. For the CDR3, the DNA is TGTGCCAGCAGTTTAGGGGGACTGTATTCACCCCTCCACTTT.

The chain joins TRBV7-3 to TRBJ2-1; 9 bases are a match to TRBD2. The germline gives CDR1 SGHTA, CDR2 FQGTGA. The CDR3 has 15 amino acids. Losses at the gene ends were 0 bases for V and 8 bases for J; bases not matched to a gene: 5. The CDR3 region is CASSLTPSGDYEQFF. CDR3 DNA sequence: TGTGCCAGCAGCTTAACGCCTAGCGGGGATTATGAGCAGTTCTTC. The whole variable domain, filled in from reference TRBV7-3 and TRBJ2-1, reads GAGVSQTPSNKVTEKGKYVELRCDPISGHTALYWYRQSLGQGPEFLIYFQGTGAADDSGLPNDRFFAVRPEGSVSTLKIQRTERGDSAVYLCASSLTPSGDYEQFFGPGTRLTVL.

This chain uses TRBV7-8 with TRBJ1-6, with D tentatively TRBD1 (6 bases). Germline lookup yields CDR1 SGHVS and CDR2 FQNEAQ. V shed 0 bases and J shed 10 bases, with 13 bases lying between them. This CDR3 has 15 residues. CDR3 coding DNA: TGTGCCAGCAGCTTAGCGATAGAGGGGGACTCACCCCTCCACTTT. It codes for CASSLAIEGDSPLHF.

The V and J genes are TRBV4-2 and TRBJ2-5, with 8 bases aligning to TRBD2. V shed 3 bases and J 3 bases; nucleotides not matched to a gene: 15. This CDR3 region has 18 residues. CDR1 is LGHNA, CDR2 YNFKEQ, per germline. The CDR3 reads CASSQLPGLGVAEETQYF. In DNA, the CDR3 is TGTGCCAGCAGCCAGCTACCGGGACTAGGGGTGGCGGAAGAGACCCAGTACTTC.

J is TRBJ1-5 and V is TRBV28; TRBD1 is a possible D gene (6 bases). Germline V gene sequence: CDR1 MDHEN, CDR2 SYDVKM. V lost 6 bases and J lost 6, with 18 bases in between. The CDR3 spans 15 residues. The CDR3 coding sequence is TGTGCCAGCAGACTCCTCCGGACAGTGGCTCAGCCCCAGCATTTT. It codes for CASRLLRTVAQPQHF.

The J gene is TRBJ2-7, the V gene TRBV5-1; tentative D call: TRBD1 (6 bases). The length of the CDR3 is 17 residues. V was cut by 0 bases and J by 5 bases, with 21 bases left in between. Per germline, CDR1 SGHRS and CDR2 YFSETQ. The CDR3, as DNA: TGCGCCAGCAGCTTGGCCCATTACCGGGGCAGGGGAAACGAGCAGTACTTC. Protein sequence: CASSLAHYRGRGNEQYF.